The 26 T cell receptor beta chains below come from one sample, sequenced in a study of blood T cells in healthy people across ages. With a J-beta primer mix and a sample-barcoded 5' primer, a second PCR ran about 6 to 11 cycles. From the 5' RACE reads, TCRdb called clonotypes with MiXCR, one entry per CDR3 protein. The profile covers about 1.7 million distinct CDR3 sequences, with 28% appearing a single time and 7.7% taken by the ten largest. The sequenced sample consisted of blood. Source of these receptors: a woman aged 25 to 39 in good health.

This chain joins TRBV20-1 and TRBJ1-1; 8 nucleotides agree with TRBD1. CDR3 length: 13 residues. Looked up from germline, CDR1 is DFQATT and CDR2 is SNEGSKA (reference sequence). V lost 2 bases, J lost 5 bases, and 4 bases stayed unmatched. The CDR3 is CSARQGAGTEAFF. The CDR3 DNA reads TGCAGTGCTAGACAGGGGGCCGGTACTGAAGCTTTCTTT.

This chain uses TRBV12-3 or TRBV12-4 with TRBJ1-3, with D possibly being TRBD1 (5 bases). V was trimmed by 5 bases and J by 9 bases, leaving 14 bases between them. The CDR3 covers 13 residues. The CDR3 DNA is TGTGCCAGCAGTCTGAGTCTTGGGGGCACCATATATTTT. Its translation: CASSLSLGGTIYF.

J is TRBJ2-7 and V is TRBV12-5; D gene uncertain. Germline V CDR1 and CDR2: LGHNT, FRNRAP. The CDR3 consists of 11 residues. V was clipped by 5 bases and J by 9 bases, with 11 bases between them. CDR3 nucleotides: TGTGCTAGTGGTCTGCGTCAGGTGCAGTACTTC. Its translation is CASGLRQVQYF.

V usage is TRBV12-5 and J usage is TRBJ2-1, with 11 bases fitting TRBD2. The end of the DNA is better explained by TRBJ2-7, so the J call may be wrong. The CDR3 is made up of 15 amino acids. CDR1 and CDR2 (germline): LGHNT, FRNRAP. CDR3 region: CASGGGLADYNEQYF. DNA for the CDR3: TGTGCTAGTGGTGGGGGACTAGCGGACTACAATGAGCAGTACTTC.

This sequence joins TRBV7-2 and TRBJ1-1; D possibly corresponds to TRBD1 (5 bases). The CDR3 sequence is 14 residues long. Deletions cut 4 bases from V and 5 bases from J, with 14 bases between. CDR1 and CDR2 (germline): SGHTA, FQGNSA. CDR3 sequence (DNA): TGTGCCAGCAGCTACCCGGGACCTTGGACTGAAGCTTTCTTT. Translation: CASSYPGPWTEAFF. Based on the CDR3 plus reference TRBV7-2 and TRBJ1-1, the full variable domain is GAGVSQSPSNKVTEKGKDVELRCDPISGHTALYWYRQSLGQGLEFLIYFQGNSAPDKSGLPSDRFSAERTGGSVSTLTIQRTQQEDSAVYLCASSYPGPWTEAFFGQGTRLTVV.

In its sample, this clonotype was seen many times. This chain connects TRBV7-2 to TRBJ1-2, with D possibly TRBD1 on 5 matching bases. The germline V and J ends were trimmed by 5 bases and 4 bases, with 8 bases remaining between them. Looked up from germline, CDR1 is SGHTA and CDR2 is FQGNSA. The CDR3 has 12 residues. The DNA for the CDR3 is TGTGCCAGCAGCGTACAGGTCTATGGCTACACCTTC. This sequence encodes CASSVQVYGYTF.

Turning to this clonotype: A read error may be the cause here, since a much bigger clone is one base away. The chain uses TRBV3-1 and TRBJ2-1; possible D gene TRBD1, 5 bases. Trimming took off 3 bases at V and 10 bases at J, with 16 bases between the two ends. Germline loops: CDR1 LGHDT, CDR2 YNNKEL (reference sequence). The CDR3 covers 14 residues. CDR3 in amino acids: CASSQQTVAYEQFF. The CDR3 nucleotides are TGTGCCAGCAGCCAGCAGACAGTCGCCTACGAGCAGTTCTTC.

This chain joins TRBV14 and TRBJ2-1; 10 bases match TRBD2. Looked up from germline, CDR1 is SGHDN and CDR2 is FVKESK. The CDR3 is 17 residues long. The V segment lost 2 bases and the J segment 0 bases; nucleotides outside the gene matches: 4. The CDR3 is CASSQISGGASYNEQFF. DNA of the CDR3: TGTGCCAGCAGCCAAATCAGCGGGGGGGCCTCCTACAATGAGCAGTTCTTC.

This clonotype was observed once. This sequence joins TRBV20-1 and TRBJ1-1; D gene uncertain. V lost 3 bases and J lost 0, with 11 bases in between. The germline V gene encodes CDR1 DFQATT and CDR2 SNEGSKA (reference sequence). There are 14 residues in the CDR3. CDR3 residues: CSASPGALNTEAFF. As DNA, the CDR3 is TGCAGTGCTAGTCCTGGCGCGTTGAACACTGAAGCTTTCTTT.

Of note for this clonotype: The junction differs from germline at one of its ends, possibly a read error. The chain combines TRBV5-6 with TRBJ1-5, with D possibly TRBD1 on 5 matching bases. This CDR3 has 15 residues. The germline gives CDR1 SGHDT, CDR2 YYEEEE. CDR3 residues: CASRQGPGANKPQHF. CDR3 nucleotides: TGTGCCAGCAGGCAAGGACCCGGGGCCAATAAGCCCCAGCATTTT.

J is TRBJ2-1 and V is TRBV3-1; D gene uncertain. The CDR3 covers 11 residues. V lost 3 bases, J lost 9 bases, and 6 bases lay in between. Per the germline V gene, CDR1 is LGHDT and CDR2 is YNNKEL (reference sequence). CDR3 DNA sequence: TGTGCCAGCAGCCAGGAGACTGAGCAGTTCTTC. This sequence encodes CASSQETEQFF.

This clonotype occurred once. V is TRBV5-4 and J is TRBJ2-7; 9 bases match TRBD2. The assigned J gene may be wrong: the sequence end matches TRBJ2-5 better. This CDR3 has 14 residues. CDR1 and CDR2 from the germline V gene are SGHNT and YYREEE (reference sequence). Here the CDR3 DNA reads TGTGCCAGCCACCCCGGGACTAGCAGAGAGACCCAGTACTTC. Its translation is CASHPGTSRETQYF.

The table lists this clonotype with a few counts. The J gene is TRBJ2-6, the V gene TRBV7-2, with D tentatively TRBD1 or TRBD2 (5 bases each). The CDR3 has 16 residues. Trimming stripped 1 base from V and 1 base from J, with 8 bases between. Germline values: CDR1 SGHTA, CDR2 FQGNSA. The CDR3 DNA reads as TGTGCCAGCAGCTTAGGGGGGTTTTCTGGGGCCAACGTCCTGACTTTC. Translating it yields CASSLGGFSGANVLTF.

In its sample, this clonotype was seen a few times. V gene TRBV9 combines with J gene TRBJ2-1; TRBD2 matches 10 bases. Per germline, CDR1 SGDLS and CDR2 YYNGEE. The trim removed 6 bases at V and 5 bases at J, leaving 5 bases unmatched. The CDR3 is 14 amino acids. The CDR3 spells CASKGLAGDNEQFF. CDR3 coding DNA: TGTGCCAGCAAGGGCCTAGCGGGAGACAATGAGCAGTTCTTC.

V is TRBV7-2 and J is TRBJ2-7; D possibly uses TRBD1 or TRBD2 (6 bases each). The CDR3 covers 14 residues. Trimming cost V 4 bases and J 10 bases, with 20 bases left between them. Looked up from germline, CDR1 is SGHTA and CDR2 is FQGNSA. This chain's CDR3 is CASSSHQGTGAQYF. Written as DNA, the CDR3 is TGTGCCAGCAGCTCACACCAGGGGACGGGGGCCCAGTACTTC.

Regarding this clonotype: A much larger clone differs by one base, so this may be a read error. J is TRBJ1-2 and V is TRBV4-1; no definite D call. Germline V gene sequence: CDR1 MGHRA, CDR2 YSYEKL. This CDR3 has 13 amino acids. The CDR3 loop reads CTSSPTQAPAYTF. CDR3 nucleotides: TGCACCAGCAGCCCCACGCAGGCACCGGCCTACACCTTC.

This clonotype occurred a few times. V usage is TRBV29-1 and J usage is TRBJ1-2; D remains unclear. The germline V gene has CDR1 SQVTM and CDR2 ANQGSEA. Trimming took 4 bases from V and 6 from J, leaving 18 bases between them. CDR3 length: 14 amino acids. The CDR3 here is CSVVAGSFSNGYTF. CDR3 nucleotide sequence: TGCAGCGTTGTCGCAGGTTCCTTTTCCAATGGCTACACCTTC. The full variable domain, its missing parts supplied by reference TRBV29-1 and TRBJ1-2, is SAVISQKPSRDICQRGTSLTIQCQVDSQVTMMFWYRQQPGQSLTLIATANQGSEATYESGFVIDKFPISRPNLTFSTLTVSNMSPEDSSIYLCSVVAGSFSNGYTFGSGTRLTVV.

V usage is TRBV14 and J usage is TRBJ2-1, with D possibly being TRBD1 or TRBD2 (5 bases each). CDR1 SGHDN and CDR2 FVKESK come from the germline V gene. V was shortened by 0 bases and J by 9 bases, with 15 bases between the two germline ends. The CDR3 has 15 residues. CDR3 sequence (DNA): TGTGCCAGCAGCCAAGATGGGGGTGGACCTGGTGAGCAGTTCTTC. Its translation: CASSQDGGGPGEQFF.

In its sample, this clonotype was seen a few times. The chain links TRBV30 to TRBJ2-1; the D gene is possibly TRBD1 (5 bases). CDR1 and CDR2 (germline): GTSNPN, SVGIG (reference sequence). V lost 2 bases and J 8 bases, leaving 10 bases between the germline ends. This CDR3 spans 12 amino acids. The CDR3 protein is CAWSLGADEQFF. The CDR3 coding sequence is TGTGCCTGGAGTCTAGGGGCAGATGAGCAGTTCTTC.

The CDR3 nucleotides read TGCAGCGTAGTCGGCATCCTGAACACTGAAGCTTTCTTT. This gives the protein CSVVGILNTEAFF. The gene calls are TRBV29-1 and TRBJ1-1, with D uncertain. V lost 6 bases and J lost 0, with 11 bases in between. The CDR3 runs to 13 residues. The V gene's germline CDR1 is SQVTM and CDR2 ANQGSEA. The full variable domain, rest sourced from reference TRBV29-1 and TRBJ1-1, is SAVISQKPSRDICQRGTSLTIQCQVDSQVTMMFWYRQQPGQSLTLIATANQGSEATYESGFVIDKFPISRPNLTFSTLTVSNMSPEDSSIYLCSVVGILNTEAFFGQGTRLTVV.

This clonotype occurred a few times. The chain recombines TRBV20-1 with TRBJ2-3; 10 bases map to TRBD1. The CDR3 sequence is 14 residues long. Germline-derived CDR1 and CDR2 are DFQATT and SNEGSKA (reference sequence). V trimming: 3 bases; J trimming: 2 bases; junction bases outside the gene matches: 2. For the CDR3, the DNA is TGCAGTGCTAGGGGACAGGGGAACACAGATACGCAGTATTTT. It encodes CSARGQGNTDTQYF.

A word on this clonotype: Being one base from a much bigger clone, this may be a read error. The rearrangement links TRBV20-1 to TRBJ2-4; perhaps TRBD2 as D (6 bases). The V end lost 6 bases, the J end lost 13 bases, and 25 bases lay between the germline ends. CDR3 size: 14 residues. Germline V gene sequence: CDR1 DFQATT, CDR2 SNEGSKA (reference sequence). CDR3 amino acids: CSAGPVEGYNEQYF. In nucleotides, the CDR3 is TGCAGTGCAGGCCCCGTGGAGGGGTACAATGAGCAGTACTTC.

The rearrangement joins TRBV20-1 to TRBJ2-1; 11 bases map to TRBD1. The CDR3 contains 15 residues. Per germline, CDR1 DFQATT and CDR2 SNEGSKA (reference sequence). With 6 bases clipped from V and 3 bases from J, the junction kept 7 bases outside the gene matches. CDR3 sequence: CSALTGTGGYNEQFF. CDR3 coding DNA: TGCAGTGCCCTGACCGGGACAGGGGGCTACAATGAGCAGTTCTTC.

This clonotype was seen more than once but under ten times. V and J are TRBV7-3 and TRBJ1-1; D is uncertain. Germline CDR1 is SGHTA and CDR2 is FQGTGA. The CDR3 totals 14 residues. The V end lost 5 bases, the J end lost 7 bases, and 17 bases lay between the germline ends. This CDR3 is CASSLYSGPGEAFF. The CDR3, as DNA: TGTGCCAGCAGCCTTTACAGCGGACCAGGTGAAGCTTTCTTT.

The rearrangement joins TRBV12-3 or TRBV12-4 to TRBJ2-3; 9 bases are shared with TRBD2. This CDR3 spans 16 amino acids. J gave up 2 bases and V 8 bases, and 11 bases lay outside the gene matches. The CDR3 DNA reads as TGTGCCAGCGGCTCCAAGAGCGGGGGGACCACAGATACGCAGTATTTT. Protein product: CASGSKSGGTTDTQYF.

The chain uses TRBV5-1 and TRBJ2-5; 7 bases map to TRBD2. The germline V gene has CDR1 SGHRS and CDR2 YFSETQ. J gave up 4 bases and V 1 base, and 13 bases lay outside the gene matches. The CDR3 runs to 17 residues. CDR3 nucleotides: TGCGCCAGCAGCTTGCACAGGACTAGAGGATCGGGAGAGACCCAGTACTTC. It translates to CASSLHRTRGSGETQYF.